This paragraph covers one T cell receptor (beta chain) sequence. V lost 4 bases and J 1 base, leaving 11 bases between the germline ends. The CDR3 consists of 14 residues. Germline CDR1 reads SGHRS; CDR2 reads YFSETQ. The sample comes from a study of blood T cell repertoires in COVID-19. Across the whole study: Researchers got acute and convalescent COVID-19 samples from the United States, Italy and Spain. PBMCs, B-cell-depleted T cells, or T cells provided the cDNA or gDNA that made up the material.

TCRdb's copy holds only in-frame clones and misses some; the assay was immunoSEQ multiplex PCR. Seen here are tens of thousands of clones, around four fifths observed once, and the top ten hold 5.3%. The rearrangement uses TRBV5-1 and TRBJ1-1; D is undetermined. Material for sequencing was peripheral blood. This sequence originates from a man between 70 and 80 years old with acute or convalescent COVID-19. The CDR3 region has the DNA TGCGCCAGCAGCCCGGGGATCGCGAACACTGAAGCTTTCTTT. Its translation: CASSPGIANTEAFF.